The 27 T cell receptor beta chains in this list originate from one sample, sequenced in a study of CD8 T cells in ankylosing spondylitis. The study, taken as a whole, reports: Blood from ankylosing spondylitis patients appeared to carry a characteristic roughly eight-variant TCR beta motif.

These receptors have no known antigen. TCRdb re-analysed the 5' RACE reads in MiXCR, keeping a single row per CDR3 protein. The data hold about 220,000 distinct CDR3 sequences, with around 20% observed a single time. Sequencing input: blood, either unsorted or a sorted T cell fraction (not recorded which). These receptors were taken from a male donor with ankylosing spondylitis.

In its sample, this clonotype was seen a few times. V is TRBV5-1 and J is TRBJ2-1; 9 bases align to TRBD2. CDR1 SGHRS and CDR2 YFSETQ come from the germline V gene. With 2 bases clipped from V and 8 bases from J, the junction kept 5 bases outside the gene matches. This CDR3 is built from 14 residues. The CDR3 nucleotides read TGCGCCAGCAGCTTCGTAGCGGGGGATCATGAGCAGTTCTTC. Its protein product is CASSFVAGDHEQFF.

The V and J genes are TRBV4-1 and TRBJ2-2; no clear D gene. CDR1 and CDR2 from the germline V gene are MGHRA and YSYEKL. The CDR3 is made up of 16 amino acids. The ends were cut back, 0 bases at V and 1 base at J, with 9 bases in the middle. The CDR3 sequence: CASSQETGWNTGELFF. In nucleotides, the CDR3 is TGCGCCAGCAGCCAAGAAACCGGGTGGAACACCGGGGAGCTGTTTTTT.

This clonotype was detected only a few times. The V call is TRBV12-3 or TRBV12-4, the J call TRBJ1-1; D is unclear. CDR3 size: 13 residues. V dropped 3 bases and J dropped 1 base, with 6 bases sitting between them. Here the CDR3 DNA reads TGTGCCAGCAGTTTCAGCGGGAACACTGAAGCTTTCTTT. This translates into CASSFSGNTEAFF.

The chain combines TRBV20-1 with TRBJ2-7; the D is unclear. The CDR3 is 14 residues long. With 1 base removed from V and 7 bases from J, the gap between germline ends came to 17 bases. The germline V gene has CDR1 DFQATT and CDR2 SNEGSKA (reference sequence). CDR3 in amino acids: CSARVETQREEQYF. The CDR3 DNA reads TGCAGTGCTAGAGTAGAGACCCAAAGAGAGGAGCAGTACTTC.

This chain links TRBV7-8 with TRBJ2-7, with 9 bases lining up with TRBD1. V trimming: 5 bases; J trimming: 4 bases; junction bases outside the gene matches: 12. The germline CDR1 and CDR2 sequences are SGHVS and FQNEAQ. This CDR3 region has 16 residues. CDR3 protein: CASSTVQGADRYEQYF. The CDR3 DNA reads as TGTGCCAGCAGCACAGTACAGGGGGCCGACCGATACGAGCAGTACTTC.

This chain joins TRBV10-3 and TRBJ2-1; 8 bases match TRBD2. The CDR3 covers 16 residues. Germline CDR1 is ENHRY and CDR2 is SYGVKD. The V gene end was trimmed by 4 bases and the J gene end by 1 base; junction bases not matched to a gene: 6. In nucleotides, the CDR3 is TGTGCCATCAGTGGTGACGGGGGGGGGTCCTACAATGAGCAGTTCTTC. Protein: CAISGDGGGSYNEQFF.

This clonotype occurred a few times. V gene TRBV27 combines with J gene TRBJ1-2, with D possibly being TRBD1 (6 bases). CDR3 length: 14 amino acids. Trimming removed 5 bases from V and 6 bases from J, with 16 bases in between. The germline V gene encodes CDR1 MNHEY and CDR2 SMNVEV (reference sequence). The CDR3: CASSPTDRLNGYTF. In DNA form, the CDR3 reads TGTGCCAGCAGTCCGACCGACAGGTTAAATGGCTACACCTTC.

J is TRBJ1-5 and V is TRBV19; possible D gene TRBD1, 5 bases. With 6 bases removed from V and 0 bases from J, the gap between germline ends came to 18 bases. CDR1 LNHDA and CDR2 SQIVND come from the germline V gene (reference sequence). This CDR3 is 17 amino acids long. In DNA form, the CDR3 reads TGTGCCAGTAGCCCCCGTTTCGGGGGGAATAGCAATCAGCCCCAGCATTTT. Amino acid sequence: CASSPRFGGNSNQPQHF.

This clonotype was counted between two and nine times. This chain links TRBV27 with TRBJ1-6; D unresolved. Germline CDR1 is MNHEY and CDR2 is SMNVEV (reference sequence). CDR3 length: 13 residues. V shed 3 bases and J shed 7 bases, with 7 bases lying between them. The CDR3 loop reads CASSLAANSPLHF. CDR3 DNA: TGTGCCAGCAGTTTGGCCGCCAATTCACCCCTCCACTTT.

The chain recombines TRBV29-1 with TRBJ2-7; D may correspond to TRBD1 or TRBD2 (5 bases each). This CDR3 has 11 residues. In germline, CDR1 is SQVTM, CDR2 ANQGSEA. The V and J ends lost 6 bases and 6 bases respectively, with 12 bases between them. The CDR3 sequence is CSVKWGTEQYF. CDR3 sequence (DNA): TGCAGCGTCAAATGGGGGACCGAGCAGTACTTC.

This clonotype was observed at least ten times. The V gene is TRBV11-1, the J gene TRBJ2-1, with D maybe TRBD1 (5 bases). Trimming shortened V by 3 bases and J by 6 bases, and 24 bases separated the two germline ends. CDR1 is SGHAT, CDR2 FQDESV, per germline (reference sequence). There are 18 residues in the CDR3. For the CDR3, the DNA is TGTGCCAGCAGCTTCGAAGGATTAGATGGGGCGTTGGGCAATGAGCAGTTCTTC. It specifies CASSFEGLDGALGNEQFF. The full variable domain, rest sourced from reference TRBV11-1 and TRBJ2-1, is EAEVAQSPRYKITEKSQAVAFWCDPISGHATLYWYRQILGQGPELLVQFQDESVVDDSQLPKDRFSAERLKGVDSTLKIQPAELGDSAMYLCASSFEGLDGALGNEQFFGPGTRLTVL.

In this sample, this clonotype turned up a few times. The V gene is TRBV5-1, the J gene TRBJ1-3, with a tentative D call TRBD1 (6 bases). Germline CDR1 reads SGHRS; CDR2 reads YFSETQ. The V and J ends lost 0 bases and 0 bases respectively, with 22 bases between them. The CDR3 loop spans 20 amino acids. The CDR3 spells CASSLEGREGGGSSGNTIYF. In DNA form, the CDR3 reads TGCGCCAGCAGCTTGGAAGGCCGCGAAGGAGGGGGTAGCTCTGGAAACACCATATATTTT.

This chain connects TRBV9 to TRBJ1-1; TRBD1 aligns across 7 bases. CDR3 size: 13 residues. V was pared by 4 bases and J by 5 bases, with 5 bases of the junction left unmatched. Germline CDR1 is SGDLS and CDR2 is YYNGEE. The CDR3 protein is CASSPQGTTEAFF. Written as DNA, the CDR3 is TGTGCCAGCAGCCCACAGGGGACGACTGAAGCTTTCTTT.

This clonotype turned up a few times. This chain joins TRBV7-9 and TRBJ2-7; D unresolved. V was shortened by 5 bases and J by 4 bases, with 12 bases between the two germline ends. Germline CDR1 SEHNR, CDR2 FQNEAQ (reference sequence). The CDR3 runs to 13 residues. CDR3 region: CASSPAAYYEQYF. The CDR3 DNA sequence: TGTGCCAGCAGCCCGGCCGCTTATTACGAGCAGTACTTC.

This clonotype was picked up a small number of times. The J gene is TRBJ2-7, the V gene TRBV28; the D gene is possibly TRBD2 (6 bases). The V gene's germline CDR1 is MDHEN and CDR2 SYDVKM. The CDR3 sequence is 14 residues long. Trimming took off 10 bases at V and 6 bases at J, with 22 bases between the two ends. This chain's CDR3 is CAIPAGTATSEQYF. CDR3 coding DNA: TGTGCCATACCGGCCGGGACTGCGACTTCCGAGCAGTACTTC. Looking up the rest from reference TRBV28 and TRBJ2-7 gives the full variable domain: DVKVTQSSRYLVKRTGEKVFLECVQDMDHENMFWYRQDPGLGLRLIYFSYDVKMKEKGDIPEGYSVSREKKERFSLILESASTNQTSMYLCAIPAGTATSEQYFGPGTRLTVT.

The CDR3 DNA sequence: TGTGCCATCAGTAATACGGGACTAGGGGCTGTCTACGAGCAGTACTTC. Amino acid sequence: CAISNTGLGAVYEQYF. The V gene is TRBV10-3, the J gene TRBJ2-7; TRBD2 agrees at 8 bases. This CDR3 has 16 amino acids. Germline CDR1 reads ENHRY; CDR2 reads SYGVKD. The J segment lost 3 bases and the V segment lost 5 bases, leaving 12 bases of the junction unmatched.

In its sample, this clonotype was seen many times. This chain links TRBV12-3 or TRBV12-4 with TRBJ2-1; no firm D call. The CDR3 totals 12 residues. Deletions cut 1 base from V and 8 bases from J, with 6 bases between. CDR3 residues: CASSLEGHEQFF. CDR3 nucleotides: TGTGCCAGCAGTTTAGAGGGTCATGAGCAGTTCTTC.

J is TRBJ1-4 and V is TRBV5-1; no clear D. Trimming stripped 0 bases from V and 4 bases from J, with 10 bases between. The CDR3 length is 15 residues. The germline gives CDR1 SGHRS, CDR2 YFSETQ. The CDR3 DNA follows: TGCGCCAGCAGCTTGGTCCCGGGCGGTAATGAAAAACTGTTTTTT. Translation gives CASSLVPGGNEKLFF.

The rearrangement uses TRBV28 and TRBJ2-5; TRBD1 might be the D (6 bases). The CDR3 has 16 amino acids. CDR1 and CDR2 from the germline V gene are MDHEN and SYDVKM. Between the trimmed V and J ends, which lost 7 bases and 5 bases, there was a span of 23 bases. The CDR3 DNA reads as TGTGCCAGCACCGCGGGTGCCAGGGGTTTATGGGAGACCCAGTACTTC. Amino acids: CASTAGARGLWETQYF.

This chain connects TRBV10-3 to TRBJ2-4; D possibly corresponds to TRBD2 (5 bases). V lost 3 bases and J lost 0, with 18 bases in between. From germline, CDR1 is ENHRY and CDR2 SYGVKD. This CDR3 comprises 18 residues. The DNA of the CDR3 is TGTGCCATCAGTGACCAGGAGTTAGCGAGTTTAGCCAAAAACATTCAGTACTTC. Protein sequence: CAISDQELASLAKNIQYF.

This sequence joins TRBV11-1 and TRBJ2-2, with 12 bases lining up with TRBD2. This CDR3 contains 23 residues. With V trimmed by 0 bases and J by 0 bases, 17 bases remained unmatched. CDR1 is SGHAT and CDR2 is FQDESV in the germline V gene (reference sequence). The CDR3, as DNA: TGTGCCAGCAGCTTAGCGCCCGACGCCCCCGCTAGCGGGGGGGCCGCGAACACCGGGGAGCTGTTTTTT. This gives the protein CASSLAPDAPASGGAANTGELFF.

This clonotype was counted ten times or more. The chain carries TRBV7-9 and TRBJ2-3, with 11 nucleotides matching TRBD2. The germline V gene has CDR1 SEHNR and CDR2 FQNEAQ (reference sequence). The trim removed 6 bases at V and 4 bases at J, leaving 6 bases unmatched. The CDR3 extends over 15 amino acids. CDR3 sequence: CASSPLAGVADTQYF. The CDR3 bases are TGTGCCAGCAGTCCACTAGCGGGAGTTGCAGATACGCAGTATTTT.

This clonotype was observed a few times. The chain combines TRBV28 with TRBJ2-3; possibly TRBD2 for D (5 bases). CDR3 length: 15 amino acids. Trimming stripped 4 bases from V and 5 bases from J, with 16 bases between. Looked up from germline, CDR1 is MDHEN and CDR2 is SYDVKM. CDR3 in amino acids: CASSSWGSDGDTQYF. The DNA for the CDR3 is TGTGCCAGCAGTTCCTGGGGTAGCGATGGAGATACGCAGTATTTT.

This clonotype showed up many times. CDR3 amino acids: CSVRGGDTEAFF. Written as DNA, the CDR3 is TGCAGCGTTAGGGGTGGGGACACTGAAGCTTTCTTT. This chain joins TRBV29-1 and TRBJ1-1; TRBD1 is a possible D gene (5 bases). Germline lookup yields CDR1 SQVTM and CDR2 ANQGSEA. The V and J ends lost 5 bases and 3 bases respectively, with 10 bases between them. This CDR3 is 12 amino acids long. The variable domain in full, with the rest retrieved from reference TRBV29-1 and TRBJ1-1, is SAVISQKPSRDICQRGTSLTIQCQVDSQVTMMFWYRQQPGQSLTLIATANQGSEATYESGFVIDKFPISRPNLTFSTLTVSNMSPEDSSIYLCSVRGGDTEAFFGQGTRLTVV.

V is TRBV7-2 and J is TRBJ2-7, with 8 nucleotides matching TRBD1. The V gene's germline CDR1 is SGHTA and CDR2 FQGNSA. Germline trimming cut 5 bases from V and 7 bases from J; bases unmatched to any gene: 19. The CDR3 runs 17 residues. As DNA, the CDR3 is TGTGCCAGCAGCCTACAGGGCAGGGGGCTCAGTCGAGAAGAGCAGTACTTC. Its translation is CASSLQGRGLSREEQYF.

The rearrangement links TRBV4-1 to TRBJ2-7; 9 nucleotides match TRBD2. V was clipped by 2 bases and J by 6 bases; unmatched bases: 17. CDR1 and CDR2 (germline): MGHRA, YSYEKL. The CDR3 totals 18 residues. The CDR3 protein is CASSQNNVAGGFGSEQYF. CDR3 in DNA: TGCGCCAGCAGCCAAAACAACGTGGCGGGAGGGTTCGGAAGCGAGCAGTACTTC.

This clonotype was picked up a small number of times. The gene calls are TRBV14 and TRBJ1-2, with 8 bases fitting TRBD1. There are 15 residues in the CDR3. Per the germline V gene, CDR1 is SGHDN and CDR2 is FVKESK. Losses at the gene ends were 4 bases for V and 4 bases for J; bases not matched to a gene: 8. The CDR3 sequence is CASSPTGTGVYGYTF. The CDR3 region has the DNA TGTGCCAGCAGCCCGACCGGGACAGGTGTCTATGGCTACACCTTC.